Described below is a single TCR beta chain sequence and its context. The data stem from a study of T cell changes during pregnancy in multiple sclerosis. Using immunoSEQ multiplex PCR, the repertoire was profiled, and TCRdb retains in-frame clones only, with some absent. The data hold 47,000 or so clones, with over 85% observed a single time. V dropped 5 bases and J dropped 8 bases, with 11 bases sitting between them. From germline, CDR1 is DFQATT and CDR2 SNEGSKA (reference sequence). The CDR3 contains 11 residues. Sequencing was performed on peripheral blood, taken in the first trimester of pregnancy. This clonotype was obtained from a female donor with multiple sclerosis, enrolled in a pregnancy study. The V call is TRBV20-1, the J call TRBJ2-3, with D possibly being TRBD2 (5 bases). The CDR3 protein is CSASSRATQYF. In DNA form, the CDR3 reads TGCAGTGCTTCTAGCCGGGCTACGCAGTATTTT.